This T cell receptor beta chain was found in a study of cytomegalovirus exposure and HLA in healthy donors. About the study: Samples from HLA-typed donors yielded about 85 million unique TCRs in an early data release. Study-wide results and limits: TCR beta chain V- and J-gene trimming was linked, in a later analysis, to a missense variant in DCLRE1C. Cytomegalovirus-associated TCR beta chains were listed, numbering 164.

PCR amplification relied on 60 Vbeta primers (plus 13 Jbeta primers). Profiled with immunoSEQ multiplex PCR; TCRdb holds only in-frame clones, not every one. In the table there are under 250,000 clones, about 84% of which are singletons. The sample holds a few counts of this clone. The antigen remains unidentified. CDR3 length: 12 amino acids. Germline V gene lookup returns CDR1 SGHAT and CDR2 FQNNGV. V lost 1 base and J lost 6, with 7 bases in between. This chain uses TRBV11-2 with TRBJ2-7; unclear D gene. The sequence derives from a human donor in good health. Sequencing input: PBMCs. The CDR3 protein is CASSLASLEQYF. CDR3 coding DNA: TGTGCCAGCAGCTTAGCCAGTCTCGAGCAGTACTTC.